This TCR beta chain was identified in a study of PD-1 blockade in classical Hodgkin lymphoma. Time point: newly diagnosed, previously untreated cHL patient sample. Investigators obtained CD8+ T cells from thawed PBMCs by magnetic negative selection. This table comes from immunoSEQ multiplex PCR, and its TCRdb copy is limited to in-frame clones, with some not included. Here the sample spans some 5,700 clones, 80% to 90% being singletons. This CDR3 contains 13 residues. V was cut by 6 bases and J by 10 bases, with 16 bases left in between. Germline loops: CDR1 PRHDT, CDR2 FYEKMQ (reference sequence). This clone was picked up a small number of times.

The chain couples TRBV13 to TRBJ2-1; D not certain. This TCR came from a human donor with classical Hodgkin lymphoma. Specimen: CD8+ T cells from blood. The DNA for the CDR3 is TGTGCCAGCAGTCCGCCGCTCGTCCGGGAGCAGTTCTTC. Translating it yields CASSPPLVREQFF.